These 25 T cell receptor beta chains share one sample of origin, sequenced in a study of T-cell memory formation after mild COVID-19. TCRdb ran MiXCR on the 5' RACE reads and lists one entry per CDR3 protein. The sample contains hundreds of thousands of distinct CDR3 sequences, around 25% of which appear only once. The material sequenced was PBMCs or a T cell subset sorted from them (not recorded which). The source of these receptors is an adult woman who had mild COVID-19 (a few samples of this study predate the infection). Cell type and time point are not known.

The chain couples TRBV24-1 to TRBJ1-5; D is undetermined. Trimming took 2 bases from V and 10 from J, leaving 11 bases between them. This CDR3 spans 13 amino acids. CDR1 is KGHDR, CDR2 SFDVKD, per germline. In DNA form, the CDR3 reads TGTGCCACCAGTGATTCACTCTCCGGTCCCCAGCATTTT. Translated: CATSDSLSGPQHF.

This clonotype appeared a few times. The chain recombines TRBV7-8 with TRBJ2-1; 8 bases align to TRBD2. The CDR3 is made up of 17 amino acids. V gave up 5 bases and J gave up 0 bases; unmatched junction bases: 9. The germline CDR1 and CDR2 sequences are SGHVS and FQNEAQ. The CDR3 bases are TGTGCCAGCAGCCCAACTAGCGGATCCCCCTCCTACAATGAGCAGTTCTTC. This encodes CASSPTSGSPSYNEQFF.

The J gene is TRBJ1-1, the V gene TRBV9; 7 bases agree with TRBD1. Unmatched junction bases numbered 13, after V lost 5 bases and J lost 3 bases. Per germline, CDR1 SGDLS and CDR2 YYNGEE. This CDR3 region has 16 residues. This CDR3 is CASSVRRDRPYTEAFF. DNA for the CDR3: TGTGCCAGCAGTGTAAGAAGGGACAGACCATACACTGAAGCTTTCTTT.

The V call is TRBV3-1, the J call TRBJ1-2; D uncertain. Trimming cost V 7 bases and J 4 bases, with 13 bases left between them. CDR3 length: 13 residues. Germline loops: CDR1 LGHDT, CDR2 YNNKEL (reference sequence). CDR3 loop: CASNPGEGYGYTF. The DNA of the CDR3 is TGTGCCAGCAACCCCGGGGAGGGCTATGGCTACACCTTC.

The chain couples TRBV2 to TRBJ2-7, with 10 bases lining up with TRBD2. Germline V CDR1 and CDR2: SNHLY, FYNNEI. The CDR3 extends over 13 amino acids. V lost 7 bases to trimming and J lost 3 bases; unmatched junction nucleotides: 3. The DNA of the CDR3 is TGTGCCAGCAAGCGGGAGGGTTACTACGAGCAGTACTTC. Its protein product is CASKREGYYEQYF.

This clonotype came up a few times. The genes are TRBV6-1 and TRBJ1-1; perhaps TRBD1 as D (6 bases). CDR1 and CDR2 (germline): MNHNS, SASEGT. The V end lost 2 bases, the J end lost 8 bases, and 12 bases lay between the germline ends. The CDR3 spans 13 residues. For the CDR3, the DNA is TGTGCCAGCAGTGAATTAGGGGGTAAGGAAGCTTTCTTT. Translating it yields CASSELGGKEAFF.

This clonotype has just one count. V gene TRBV7-2 combines with J gene TRBJ1-3; D gene uncertain. The CDR3 consists of 13 residues. The V gene's germline CDR1 is SGHTA and CDR2 FQGNSA. The V gene lost 2 bases and the J gene lost 16 bases, with 18 bases spanning the gap. The CDR3 sequence: CASSLPGPFQTYF. CDR3 bases: TGTGCCAGCAGCTTACCCGGCCCCTTCCAAACTTATTTT. The full variable domain, rest sourced from reference TRBV7-2 and TRBJ1-3, is GAGVSQSPSNKVTEKGKDVELRCDPISGHTALYWYRQSLGQGLEFLIYFQGNSAPDKSGLPSDRFSAERTGGSVSTLTIQRTQQEDSAVYLCASSLPGPFQTYFGEGSWLTVV.

This clonotype was seen only a few times. This chain joins TRBV7-9 and TRBJ2-5; 7 nucleotides agree with TRBD2. J lost 1 base, V lost 2 bases, and 10 bases had no gene match. The CDR3 consists of 17 residues. Germline lookup yields CDR1 SEHNR and CDR2 FQNEAQ (reference sequence). The CDR3 DNA follows: TGTGCCAGCAGCTTAAGGCGGGCGGGAGAGATCCAAGAGACCCAGTACTTC. Its protein product is CASSLRRAGEIQETQYF.

The rearrangement joins TRBV2 to TRBJ1-2; 7 bases map to TRBD1. The CDR3 consists of 14 residues. From germline, CDR1 is SNHLY and CDR2 FYNNEI. Trimming removed 4 bases from V and 8 bases from J; junction bases left unmatched: 10. CDR3 DNA sequence: TGTGCCAGCAGTGGACAGGGAGGTCTTCAAGGCTACACCTTC. The encoded protein is CASSGQGGLQGYTF.

The chain combines TRBV5-8 with TRBJ2-1; 9 nucleotides match TRBD2. Germline loops: CDR1 SGHTS, CDR2 YDEGEE. This CDR3 region has 15 residues. V was pared by 0 bases and J by 4 bases, with 2 bases of the junction left unmatched. This CDR3 reads CASSLASGAYNEQFF. CDR3 nucleotides: TGTGCCAGCAGCTTGGCTAGCGGGGCTTACAATGAGCAGTTCTTC.

This clonotype turned up a few times. V usage is TRBV6-5 and J usage is TRBJ2-7; TRBD2 matches 8 bases. In germline, CDR1 is MNHEY, CDR2 SVGAGI. The CDR3 extends over 20 amino acids. With V trimmed by 5 bases and J by 0 bases, 21 bases remained unmatched. The CDR3 reads CASSALGGLYSGESSYEQYF. The CDR3 region has the DNA TGTGCCAGCAGTGCATTGGGTGGTCTGTATAGCGGGGAGAGCTCCTACGAGCAGTACTTC.

This clonotype was found many times. The chain uses TRBV12-3 or TRBV12-4 and TRBJ2-1; the match to TRBD1 covers 8 bases. The CDR3 is made up of 18 amino acids. With V trimmed by 3 bases and J by 5 bases, 15 bases remained unmatched. The CDR3 region is CASSLIIRTGPPDNEQFF. CDR3 sequence (DNA): TGTGCCAGCAGTTTGATTATTCGGACAGGGCCCCCGGACAATGAGCAGTTCTTC.

This clonotype was counted only a few times. The rearrangement joins TRBV7-2 to TRBJ2-7; D remains ambiguous. Germline V gene sequence: CDR1 SGHTA, CDR2 FQGNSA. The CDR3 has 15 residues. V was clipped by 2 bases and J by 0 bases, with 11 bases between them. CDR3 bases: TGTGCCAGCAGCTTATCGGAGCAGAGCTCCTACGAGCAGTACTTC. Translated, it gives CASSLSEQSSYEQYF.

This clonotype was seen a handful of times. V usage is TRBV29-1 and J usage is TRBJ2-2; D may match TRBD1 or TRBD2 (5 bases each). The germline V gene has CDR1 SQVTM and CDR2 ANQGSEA. The CDR3 covers 14 residues. Deletions cut 6 bases from V and 1 base from J, with 12 bases between. The CDR3 region is CSVASGLNTGELFF. The DNA for the CDR3 is TGCAGCGTAGCCTCGGGGCTGAACACCGGGGAGCTGTTTTTT.

The V call is TRBV7-9, the J call TRBJ2-1; 7 bases fit TRBD1. This CDR3 has 15 residues. With V trimmed by 2 bases and J by 9 bases, 10 bases remained unmatched. Germline V CDR1 and CDR2: SEHNR, FQNEAQ (reference sequence). CDR3 in amino acids: CASSLRATGLGEQFF. DNA for the CDR3: TGTGCCAGCAGCTTACGGGCGACAGGGTTGGGTGAGCAGTTCTTC.

This sequence joins TRBV18 and TRBJ1-6, with D uncertain. This CDR3 has 17 amino acids. Germline assignment: CDR1 KGHSH and CDR2 LQKENI. V dropped 1 base and J dropped 7 bases, with 17 bases sitting between them. CDR3 sequence reads: CASSPHSPKSQNSPLHF. CDR3 DNA sequence: TGTGCCAGCTCACCACACAGCCCTAAGAGCCAGAATTCACCCCTCCACTTT.

V is TRBV27 and J is TRBJ2-5, with D tentatively TRBD2 (6 bases). Germline lookup yields CDR1 MNHEY and CDR2 SMNVEV (reference sequence). This CDR3 region has 15 residues. V was cut by 6 bases and J by 4 bases, with 18 bases left in between. CDR3 nucleotides: TGTGCCAGCAGATCCTGGACTACAGAGGCAGAGACCCAGTACTTC. Translation: CASRSWTTEAETQYF.

The genes are TRBV2 and TRBJ2-1; D uncertain. CDR1 is SNHLY, CDR2 FYNNEI, per germline. This CDR3 has 14 amino acids. V dropped 3 bases and J dropped 7 bases, with 13 bases sitting between them. In DNA form, the CDR3 reads TGTGCCAGCAGTGAGGCCAGCCTCTGGAATGAGCAGTTCTTC. Translation: CASSEASLWNEQFF. Supplemented by reference TRBV2 and TRBJ2-1, the full variable domain reads EPEVTQTPSHQVTQMGQEVILRCVPISNHLYFYWYRQILGQKVEFLVSFYNNEISEKSEIFDDQFSVERPDGSNFTLKIRSTKLEDSAMYFCASSEASLWNEQFFGPGTRLTVL.

This rearrangement joins TRBV10-3 to TRBJ2-7; 16 bases match TRBD2. The V gene end was trimmed by 9 bases and the J gene end by 5 bases; junction bases not matched to a gene: 1. The CDR3 loop spans 13 amino acids. Germline CDR1 reads ENHRY; CDR2 reads SYGVKD. The CDR3 loop reads CAIGTSGRDEQYF. In DNA form, the CDR3 reads TGTGCCATTGGGACTAGCGGGAGGGACGAGCAGTACTTC.

The rearrangement uses TRBV5-1 and TRBJ2-7, with 9 bases matching TRBD1. This CDR3 contains 14 residues. With V trimmed by 3 bases and J by 6 bases, 7 bases remained unmatched. Germline lookup yields CDR1 SGHRS and CDR2 YFSETQ. As DNA, the CDR3 is TGCGCCAGCAGCTCTGGACAGGGGAGGGCCGAGCAGTACTTC. This sequence encodes CASSSGQGRAEQYF.

The chain joins TRBV9 to TRBJ2-7; D is unclear. CDR1 is SGDLS, CDR2 YYNGEE, per germline. CDR3 length equals 14 residues. Trimming removed 0 bases at V and 3 bases at J, with 10 bases between. Here the CDR3 DNA reads TGTGCCAGCAGCGTAGGGTCGGAGAGCTACGAGCAGTACTTC. Amino acids: CASSVGSESYEQYF.

The V and J genes are TRBV18 and TRBJ1-1, with a weak D call TRBD1 (6 bases). V was pared by 3 bases and J by 4 bases, with 18 bases between. Germline-derived CDR1 and CDR2 are KGHSH and LQKENI. This CDR3 comprises 16 residues. CDR3 bases: TGTGCCAGCTCACCGGGATCGACGCTACAGGGCACTGAAGCTTTCTTT. Its translation: CASSPGSTLQGTEAFF.

This rearrangement joins TRBV4-1 to TRBJ2-5; D remains unclear. V was pared by 1 base and J by 6 bases, with 18 bases between. Germline loops: CDR1 MGHRA, CDR2 YSYEKL. This CDR3 comprises 16 residues. The chain's CDR3 is CASSQGRATAMQTQYF. The CDR3 DNA is TGCGCCAGCAGCCAAGGTCGGGCCACGGCTATGCAGACCCAGTACTTC.

The gene calls are TRBV5-1 and TRBJ2-3; TRBD1 aligns across 8 bases. CDR1 and CDR2 from the germline V gene are SGHRS and YFSETQ. The trim removed 4 bases at V and 4 bases at J, leaving 5 bases unmatched. The CDR3 contains 14 residues. This chain's CDR3 is CASSIGQGSDTQYF. In DNA, the CDR3 is TGCGCCAGCAGCATAGGACAGGGATCAGATACGCAGTATTTT. The variable domain in full, completed from reference TRBV5-1 and TRBJ2-3, reads KAGVTQTPRYLIKTRGQQVTLSCSPISGHRSVSWYQQTPGQGLQFLFEYFSETQRNKGNFPGRFSGRQFSNSRSEMNVSTLELGDSALYLCASSIGQGSDTQYFGPGTRLTVL.

This clonotype was found once. V gene TRBV5-1 combines with J gene TRBJ1-1; TRBD1 matches at 9 bases. Trimming cost V 4 bases and J 1 base; bases outside gene matches: 8. The CDR3 extends over 16 amino acids. CDR1 SGHRS and CDR2 YFSETQ come from the germline V gene. The CDR3 loop reads CASSPPGQGGNTEAFF. For the CDR3, the DNA is TGCGCCAGCAGCCCTCCGGGACAGGGAGGGAACACTGAAGCTTTCTTT.